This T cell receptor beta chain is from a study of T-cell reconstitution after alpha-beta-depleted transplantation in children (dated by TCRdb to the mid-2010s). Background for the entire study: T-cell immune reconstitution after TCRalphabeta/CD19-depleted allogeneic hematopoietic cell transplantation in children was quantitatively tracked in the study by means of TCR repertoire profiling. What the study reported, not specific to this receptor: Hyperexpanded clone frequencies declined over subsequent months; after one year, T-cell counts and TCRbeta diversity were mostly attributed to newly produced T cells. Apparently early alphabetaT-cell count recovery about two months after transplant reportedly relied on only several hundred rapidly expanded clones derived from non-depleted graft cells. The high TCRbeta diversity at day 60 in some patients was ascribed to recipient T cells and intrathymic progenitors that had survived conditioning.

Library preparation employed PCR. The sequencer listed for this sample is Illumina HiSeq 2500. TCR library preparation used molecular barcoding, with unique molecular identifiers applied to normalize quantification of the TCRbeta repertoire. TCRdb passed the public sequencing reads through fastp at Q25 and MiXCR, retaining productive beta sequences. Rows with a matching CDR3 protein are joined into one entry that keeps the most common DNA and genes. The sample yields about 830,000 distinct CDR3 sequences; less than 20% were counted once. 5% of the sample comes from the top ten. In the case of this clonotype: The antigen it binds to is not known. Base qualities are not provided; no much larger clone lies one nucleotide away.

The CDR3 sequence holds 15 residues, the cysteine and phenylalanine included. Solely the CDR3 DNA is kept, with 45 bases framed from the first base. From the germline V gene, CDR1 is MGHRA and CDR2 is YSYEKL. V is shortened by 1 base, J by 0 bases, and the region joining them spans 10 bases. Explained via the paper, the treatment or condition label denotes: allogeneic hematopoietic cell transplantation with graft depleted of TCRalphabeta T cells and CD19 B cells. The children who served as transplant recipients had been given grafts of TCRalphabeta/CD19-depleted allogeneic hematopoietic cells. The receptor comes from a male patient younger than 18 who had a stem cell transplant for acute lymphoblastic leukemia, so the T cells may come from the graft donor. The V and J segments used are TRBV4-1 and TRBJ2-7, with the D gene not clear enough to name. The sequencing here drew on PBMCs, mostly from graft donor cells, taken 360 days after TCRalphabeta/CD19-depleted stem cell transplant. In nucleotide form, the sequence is TGCGCCAGCAGCCAAGTGAAGGGCTTCTCCTACGAGCAGTACTTC. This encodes CASSQVKGFSYEQYF.